This TCR beta chain was recovered during a study of blood T cell repertoires in COVID-19. The repertoire was sequenced with immunoSEQ multiplex PCR; TCRdb's copy has only in-frame clones and lacks some. This table has about 160,000 clones, 80% appearing once. Participants' reported clinical history set cohort assignment. CDR1 and CDR2 (germline): MGHRA, YSYEKL. The CDR3 runs 15 residues. Comment on this clone: Its ends do not fully match the called genes, so a read error is possible. This sample also contains other DNA sequences that code for the same CDR3.

J is TRBJ1-4 and V is TRBV4-1; D is perhaps TRBD1 (6 bases). Sequenced sample: PBMCs or T cells enriched from blood (not recorded which). The receptor comes from a man between 35 and 55 years old who had recovered from COVID-19. The CDR3, as DNA: TGCGCTAGCAGCCCAACGGGGCAGGGGAAGGAAAAACTGTTTTTT. Protein: CASSPTGQGKEKLFF.